The T cell receptor (beta chain) described here comes from a study of OX40 agonist ivuxolimab in advanced cancers. Overall study: Ivuxolimab, which is an agonistic anti-OX40 (CD134) antibody, was administered to the patients. Each dose-escalation patient presented with hepatocellular carcinoma, melanoma, renal cell or head and neck cancer. Study-level points and caveats: Expanded peripheral T-cell antigen specificity went undetermined.

Clones were read by immunoSEQ multiplex PCR, and TCRdb kept only the in-frame ones, dropping some. Of about 57,000 clones listed, 75% to 85% are singletons. This CDR3 region has 15 residues. The ends lost 4 bases at V and 5 bases at J; junction bases unmatched: 11. Germline V CDR1 and CDR2: SGHRS, YFSETQ. Of note for this clone: Antigen unknown.

This specimen consisted of CD4+ or CD8+ T cells sorted from blood, obtained in a trial of the OX40 agonist ivuxolimab. The clonotype comes from an adult with an advanced solid tumor such as melanoma, head and neck, liver or kidney cancer. This chain joins TRBV5-1 and TRBJ2-5; TRBD1 aligns across 7 bases. The CDR3 loop is CASSVTGERFETQYF. As DNA, the CDR3 is TGCGCCAGCAGCGTCACAGGGGAGAGGTTTGAGACCCAGTACTTC.